This T cell receptor beta chain was found in a study of blood T cells in healthy people across ages. With 4 bases clipped from V and 4 bases from J, the junction kept 7 bases outside the gene matches. From germline, CDR1 is SNHLY and CDR2 FYNNEI. The CDR3 consists of 15 residues. Study-level findings and limits: Age brought a roughly linear fall in TCR beta diversity measured per million T cells.

The use of a sample-barcoded 5' primer and a J-beta primer mix characterized a second PCR of roughly 7 to 12 cycles. Every sample returned 2.5 million or more CDR3-containing paired-end reads. MiXCR was run by TCRdb on the 5' RACE reads, yielding one entry per CDR3 protein. This table holds under 850,000 distinct CDR3 sequences, about 36% found once. Of note for this clonotype: Its antigen is currently unknown.

The chain joins TRBV2 to TRBJ2-7; 10 bases are shared with TRBD2. The sample was blood. The sequence derives from a man aged 18 to 29 in good health. The CDR3 loop reads CASSGGATSGYEQYF. Written as DNA, the CDR3 is TGTGCCAGCAGTGGTGGGGCGACTAGCGGGTACGAGCAGTACTTC. Full variable domain (rest looked up from reference TRBV2 and TRBJ2-7): EPEVTQTPSHQVTQMGQEVILRCVPISNHLYFYWYRQILGQKVEFLVSFYNNEISEKSEIFDDQFSVERPDGSNFTLKIRSTKLEDSAMYFCASSGGATSGYEQYFGPGTRLTVT.